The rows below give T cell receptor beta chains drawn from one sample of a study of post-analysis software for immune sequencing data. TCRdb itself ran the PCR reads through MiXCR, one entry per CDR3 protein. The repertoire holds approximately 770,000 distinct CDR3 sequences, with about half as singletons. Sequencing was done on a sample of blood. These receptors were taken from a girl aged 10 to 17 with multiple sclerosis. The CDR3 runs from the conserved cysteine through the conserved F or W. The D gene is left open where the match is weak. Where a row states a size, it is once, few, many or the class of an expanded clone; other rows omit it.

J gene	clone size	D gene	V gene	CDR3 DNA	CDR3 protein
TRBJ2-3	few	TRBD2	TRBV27	TGTGCCAGCAGTTCACCCGGGACTAGCGGCACAGATACGCAGTATTTT	CASSSPGTSGTDTQYF
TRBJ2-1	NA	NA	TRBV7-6	TGTGCCAGCAGCTTCGGGGTAGAGAATGAGCAGTTCTTC	CASSFGVENEQFF
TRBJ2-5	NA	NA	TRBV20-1	TGCAGTGCTGAGGCTCAGGGACGGGAGACCCAGTACTTC	CSAEAQGRETQYF
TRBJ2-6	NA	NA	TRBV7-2	TGTGCCAGCAGCTCCCCCTATGGGGCCAACGTCCTGACTTTC	CASSSPYGANVLTF
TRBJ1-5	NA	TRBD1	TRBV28	TGTGCCAGCAGTGCTCCTGGGGGGACAGGGAACAATCAGCCCCAGCATTTT	CASSAPGGTGNNQPQHF
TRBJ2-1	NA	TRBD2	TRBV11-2	TGTGCCAGCAGCCCGGGACTAGCGGAAACGTACAATGAGCAGTTCTTC	CASSPGLAETYNEQFF
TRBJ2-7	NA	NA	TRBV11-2	TGTGCCAGCAGCTCCCAGATTATCTACGAGCAGTACTTC	CASSSQIIYEQYF
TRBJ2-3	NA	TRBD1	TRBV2	TGTGCCAGCGAAGGGACAGAGAACACAGATACGCAGTATTTT	CASEGTENTDTQYF
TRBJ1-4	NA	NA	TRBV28	TGTGCCAGCAGCTACGGACGAGCAACTAATGAAAAACTGTTTTTT	CASSYGRATNEKLFF
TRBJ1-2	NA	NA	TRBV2	TGTGCCAGCAGTGAAGTGGCAGATAACTATGGCTACACCTTC	CASSEVADNYGYTF
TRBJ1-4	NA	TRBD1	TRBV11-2	TGTGCCAGCAGCTCCCTTAGACAGGGAGTGCGGGAAAAACTGTTTTTT	CASSSLRQGVREKLFF
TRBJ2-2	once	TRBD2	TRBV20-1	TGCAGTGCTAGGGCGGGGGACACCGGGGAGCTGTTTTTT	CSARAGDTGELFF
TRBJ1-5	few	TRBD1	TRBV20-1	TGCAGTGCTGGGAAAAGGGGGCGATATCAGCCCCAGCATTTT	CSAGKRGRYQPQHF
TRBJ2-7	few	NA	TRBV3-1	TGTGCCAGCACCCCGGCAGGGGCTTCCCACGAGCAGTACTTC	CASTPAGASHEQYF
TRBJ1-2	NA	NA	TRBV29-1	TGCAGCGTTGAATTACCGGGGGGGTATGGCTACACCTTC	CSVELPGGYGYTF
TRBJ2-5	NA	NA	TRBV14	TGTGCCAGCAGCATCGGGACACGCTACGGAGAGACCCAGTACTTC	CASSIGTRYGETQYF
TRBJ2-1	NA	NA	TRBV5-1	TGCGCCAGCAGCTTGGAAGGGGTCTTTGCCCATGAGCAGGTCTTC	CASSLEGVFAHEQVF
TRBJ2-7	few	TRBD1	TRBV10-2	TGCGCCAGCACCCCGAAGGACAGGAGTGCTTACGAGCAGTACTTC	CASTPKDRSAYEQYF
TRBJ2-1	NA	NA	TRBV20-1	TGCAGTGCTAGAGATGGGGCCAAGGGTGAGCAGTTCTTC	CSARDGAKGEQFF
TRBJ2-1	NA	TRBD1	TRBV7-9	TGTGCCAGCAGCCCCCCCCGGTACGACAGGGGGAGGTCCAATGAGCAGTTCTTC	CASSPPRYDRGRSNEQFF
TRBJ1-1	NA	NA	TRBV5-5	TGTGCCAGCAGCTTCCAGGTCAACACTGAAGCTTTCTTT	CASSFQVNTEAFF
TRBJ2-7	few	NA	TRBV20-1	TGCAGTGCCCTGTCAGGGGACTCCTACGAGCAGTACTTC	CSALSGDSYEQYF
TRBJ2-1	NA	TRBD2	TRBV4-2	TGTGCCAGCAGCCAGGGACTAGCGGACCTAACCTCCTACAATGAGCAGTTCTTC	CASSQGLADLTSYNEQFF
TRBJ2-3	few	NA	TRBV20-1	TGCAGTGCTAGAGCGGCATCCACAGATACGCAGTATTTT	CSARAASTDTQYF
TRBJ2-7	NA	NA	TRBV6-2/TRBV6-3	TGTGCCAGCATAGGGGGGCGTTCAACCTACGAGCAGTACTTC	CASIGGRSTYEQYF
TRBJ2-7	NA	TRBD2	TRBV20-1	TGCAGTGCCGAGGGGGGGATTCGGGAGGGCCACTTCTTC	CSAEGGIREGHFF
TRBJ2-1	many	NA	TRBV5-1	TGTGCCAGCAGCTTAGCCGATGAGCAGTTCTTC	CASSLADEQFF
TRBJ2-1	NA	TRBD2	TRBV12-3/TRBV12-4	TGTGCCAGCAGTTTAGAAACTAGCGGGAGGGTTAATGAGCAGTTCTTC	CASSLETSGRVNEQFF
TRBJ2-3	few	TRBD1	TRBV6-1	TGTGCCAGCAGGGGGATGGCGGACAGGAGACGGACAGATACGCAGTATTTT	CASRGMADRRRTDTQYF